This T cell receptor (beta chain) was obtained from a study of T cells in localized non-small cell lung cancer. Regarding the study as a whole: Among the top 100 tumor clones, a median about 60 appeared in adjacent lung.

Profiled with immunoSEQ multiplex PCR; TCRdb holds only in-frame clones, not every one. The sample lists roughly 30,000 clones, approximately 90% occurring once. Comments on this clone: Its specificity is not known.

V was shortened by 0 bases and J by 2 bases, with 9 bases between the two germline ends. This CDR3 region has 15 residues. CDR1 and CDR2 (germline): SGHDT, YYEEEE. This sequence was found in a woman between 18 and 55 years old with stage I lung adenocarcinoma. J is TRBJ2-1 and V is TRBV5-6, with a possible D match to TRBD2 (6 bases). Sequenced material: peripheral blood, taken before any cancer treatment. The CDR3 sequence is CASSLVTGAYNEQFF. As DNA, the CDR3 is TGTGCCAGCAGCTTGGTGACGGGGGCCTACAATGAGCAGTTCTTC.